These 13 T cell receptor beta chains originate from one sample sequenced in a study of neoadjuvant anti-PD-1 for oral cavity cancer. Generated by immunoSEQ multiplex PCR, the TCRdb table keeps only in-frame clones and is missing some. This repertoire shows around 13,000 clones, roughly 70% found once; its top ten account for approximately 2.8%. The time point here: after neoadjuvant nivolumab, at surgical resection. The sample consisted of PBMCs, taken after nivolumab (anti-PD-1) treatment. These receptors all come from a person aged 35 to 85 with oral cavity squamous cell carcinoma.

The rearrangement joins TRBV15 to TRBJ2-5; D might be TRBD2 (6 bases). Germline V CDR1 and CDR2: LNHNV, YYDKDF (reference sequence). The V gene lost 5 bases and the J gene lost 4 bases, with 11 bases spanning the gap. The CDR3 runs 13 residues. CDR3 region: CATSGWRGETQYF. Here the CDR3 DNA reads TGTGCCACCAGCGGATGGAGGGGAGAGACCCAGTACTTC.

This clone was seen only a few times. V usage is TRBV7-9 and J usage is TRBJ1-1, with unresolved D. Trimming removed 4 bases from V and 0 bases from J, with 3 bases in between. This CDR3 contains 12 residues. Germline CDR1 and CDR2: SEHNR and FQNEAQ (reference sequence). CDR3 coding DNA: TGTGCCAGCAGCTGGTTGAACACTGAAGCTTTCTTT. This gives the protein CASSWLNTEAFF.

This rearrangement joins TRBV19 to TRBJ1-2; a weak D match, TRBD1 (5 bases). Trimming shortened V by 8 bases and J by 4 bases, and 17 bases separated the two germline ends. The CDR3 runs to 14 residues. Germline loops: CDR1 LNHDA, CDR2 SQIVND (reference sequence). CDR3 nucleotide sequence: TGTGCCAGTGACCTAGGGCAGGGATCCTATGGCTACACCTTC. It translates to CASDLGQGSYGYTF. Combining the CDR3 with reference TRBV19 and TRBJ1-2 gives the whole variable domain DGGITQSPKYLFRKEGQNVTLSCEQNLNHDAMYWYRQDPGQGLRLIYYSQIVNDFQKGDIAEGYSVSREKKESFPLTVTSAQKNPTAFYLCASDLGQGSYGYTFGSGTRLTVV.

This clone was detected only a few times. The rearrangement links TRBV19 to TRBJ2-1, with D possibly being TRBD1 (5 bases). The CDR3 spans 14 residues. Germline assignment: CDR1 LNHDA and CDR2 SQIVND (reference sequence). Trimming took 5 bases from V and 7 from J, leaving 15 bases between them. The CDR3 loop reads CASSFSQGLNEQFF. The CDR3, as DNA: TGTGCCAGTAGTTTCTCCCAGGGTCTTAATGAGCAGTTCTTC.

The V gene is TRBV5-6, the J gene TRBJ1-1; no definite D call. V was trimmed by 4 bases and J by 1 base, leaving 11 bases between them. The CDR3 length is 14 residues. The germline V gene has CDR1 SGHDT and CDR2 YYEEEE. For the CDR3, the DNA is TGTGCCAGCAGCCAAGGACCGGGGAACACTGAAGCTTTCTTT. Translation gives CASSQGPGNTEAFF.

The table lists this clone with a count of one. V and J are TRBV11-1 and TRBJ2-3, with 8 bases lining up with TRBD1. The CDR3 totals 13 residues. CDR1 is SGHAT and CDR2 is FQDESV in the germline V gene (reference sequence). The trim removed 6 bases at V and 7 bases at J, leaving 6 bases unmatched. CDR3 sequence: CASRTSGGNTQYF. As DNA, the CDR3 is TGTGCCAGCAGAACCTCAGGGGGCAATACGCAGTATTTT.

The chain carries TRBV11-2 and TRBJ2-1; 11 bases map to TRBD2. With 1 base clipped from V and 8 bases from J, the junction kept 10 bases outside the gene matches. Germline CDR1 and CDR2: SGHAT and FQNNGV. The CDR3 is 17 amino acids. CDR3 sequence reads: CASSLGIVAGGPDEQFF. The DNA for the CDR3 is TGTGCCAGCAGCTTAGGGATCGTAGCGGGAGGGCCCGATGAGCAGTTCTTC.

This clone was observed a few times. The V gene is TRBV27, the J gene TRBJ2-7, with 7 bases aligning to TRBD2. J was trimmed by 1 base and V by 7 bases; bases with no gene match: 16. Germline CDR1 and CDR2: MNHEY and SMNVEV (reference sequence). This CDR3 contains 17 residues. CDR3 in DNA: TGTGCCAGCACGCCCCATTTGCGTGGGGGGGGGTCCTACGAGCAGTACTTC. It specifies CASTPHLRGGGSYEQYF.

The gene calls are TRBV30 and TRBJ1-2; D ambiguous. With 2 bases removed from V and 4 bases from J, the gap between germline ends came to 11 bases. In germline, CDR1 is GTSNPN, CDR2 SVGIG (reference sequence). The CDR3 has 13 amino acids. DNA of the CDR3: TGTGCCTGGAGTTTGGAGGCGGGCTATGGCTACACCTTC. It translates to CAWSLEAGYGYTF.

About this clone: One junction end disagrees with the germline gene, perhaps due to a read error. J is TRBJ2-3 and V is TRBV27; a possible D gene is TRBD2 (7 bases). The germline V gene has CDR1 MNHEY and CDR2 SMNVEV (reference sequence). The CDR3 covers 12 residues. CDR3 nucleotide sequence: TGTGCCAGCAGTGGGGGGGCGGGAAGCGCGGATTTT. Its protein product is CASSGGAGSADF.

This clone turned up a few times. The chain recombines TRBV6-5 with TRBJ2-7; 9 positions match TRBD1. The CDR3 totals 16 residues. Germline values: CDR1 MNHEY, CDR2 SVGAGI. J was trimmed by 0 bases and V by 0 bases; bases with no gene match: 3. CDR3 in DNA: TGTGCCAGCAGTTACTCAAGGACAGGGGACTCCTACGAGCAGTACTTC. This sequence encodes CASSYSRTGDSYEQYF.

This clone occurred a few times. This chain links TRBV28 with TRBJ2-2; 15 nucleotides align to TRBD2. CDR3 length equals 16 residues. After removal of 3 bases from V and 4 bases from J, the junction contained 0 bases not matched to a gene. Germline-derived CDR1 and CDR2 are MDHEN and SYDVKM. The CDR3 sequence: CASSLGLAGGTGELFF. CDR3 in DNA: TGTGCCAGCAGTTTGGGACTAGCGGGAGGCACCGGGGAGCTGTTTTTT.

The chain combines TRBV29-1 with TRBJ2-3; 11 bases line up with TRBD2. Trimming at V came to 7 bases and at J to 6 bases, leaving 9 bases not matched to a gene. Germline V gives CDR1 SQVTM, CDR2 ANQGSEA. The CDR3 loop spans 14 amino acids. The CDR3 reads CSGLSGRVGDTQYF. The CDR3, as DNA: TGCAGCGGTCTTAGCGGGAGGGTGGGTGATACGCAGTATTTT.